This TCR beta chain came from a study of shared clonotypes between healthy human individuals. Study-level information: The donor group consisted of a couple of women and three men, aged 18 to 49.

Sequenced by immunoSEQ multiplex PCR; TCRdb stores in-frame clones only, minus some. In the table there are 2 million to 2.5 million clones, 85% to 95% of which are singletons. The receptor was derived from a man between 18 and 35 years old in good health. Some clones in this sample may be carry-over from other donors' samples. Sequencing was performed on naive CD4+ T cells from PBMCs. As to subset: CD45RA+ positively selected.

This CDR3 is CASSRQGAREQYF. CDR3 coding DNA: TGTGCCAGCAGTCGACAAGGCGCTAGAGAGCAGTACTTC. V usage is TRBV11-1 and J usage is TRBJ2-7, with no clear D. V was clipped by 6 bases and J by 7 bases, with 16 bases between them. The germline CDR1 and CDR2 sequences are SGHAT and FQDESV (reference sequence). This CDR3 region has 13 residues.